Ten or more counts support the clone carrying this T cell receptor beta chain. Its target is unknown. The read falls 3 residues short of the CDR3 end, and the missing part is taken from the germline J gene. These data come from a study of T cell clonality in common variable immunodeficiency. General study points: The cause of increased CVID clonality remains unclear without subpopulation sequencing. Fewer deletions and N-nucleotide insertions were reportedly seen in common variable immunodeficiency TCR beta sequences. Compared with healthy controls, CVID subjects showed increased TCRbeta clonality, mostly in about a third.

CDR1 and CDR2 from the germline V gene are MDHEN and SYDVKM. The CDR3 spans 14 residues. Trimming pared 4 bases from V and 3 bases from J, leaving 13 bases between. Sequencing input was equivalent genomic DNA from CVID and controls. Profiling relied on immunoSEQ multiplex PCR, and the TCRdb table lists in-frame clones only, not all of them. The sample was found to contain about 66,000 clones, and every one recurs. The source is a person between 18 and 75 years old in good health. This chain joins TRBV28 and TRBJ2-7; no reliable D call. Specimen: peripheral blood mononuclear cells. CDR3: CASSSYPIRYEQYF. CDR3 DNA, as far as it was read: TGTGCCAGCAGTTCCTATCCGATTCGCTACGAG.